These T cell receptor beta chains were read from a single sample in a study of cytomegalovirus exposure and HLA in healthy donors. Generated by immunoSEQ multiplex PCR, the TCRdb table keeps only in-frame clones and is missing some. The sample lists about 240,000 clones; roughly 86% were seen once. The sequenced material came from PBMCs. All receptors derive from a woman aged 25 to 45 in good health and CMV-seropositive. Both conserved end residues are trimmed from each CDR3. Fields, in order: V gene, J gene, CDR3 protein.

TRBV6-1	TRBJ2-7	ASSDGDNSYEQY
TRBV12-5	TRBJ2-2	ASGLVRSGTGVAGELF
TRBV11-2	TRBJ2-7	ASSFLRTSGSAEQY
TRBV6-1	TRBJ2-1	ATASSLNNEQF
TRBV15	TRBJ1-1	ATAGQGWTEAF
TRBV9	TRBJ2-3	ASRPALSDTQY
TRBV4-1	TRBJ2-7	ASSQSQGDEQY
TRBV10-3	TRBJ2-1	AIRTGLAGGSYNEQF
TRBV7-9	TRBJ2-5	ASSLRLAGTQETQY
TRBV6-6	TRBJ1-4	ASSYAGGRNEKLF
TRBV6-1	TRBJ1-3	ASSERGTGNTIY
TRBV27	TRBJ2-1	ASSPQGDIANEQF
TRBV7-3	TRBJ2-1	ASSLDGTQPLRQF
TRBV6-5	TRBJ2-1	ASSTLRQVDNEQF
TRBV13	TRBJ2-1	ASSLVTAGGPGEQF
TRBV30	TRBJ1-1	AWNPGDRVTEAF
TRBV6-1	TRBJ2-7	ASSTGTGLYEQY
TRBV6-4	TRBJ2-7	ASSLFPGTGSYEQY
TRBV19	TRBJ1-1	ASSYRLNTEAF
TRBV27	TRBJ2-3	ASRRTGGSDTQY
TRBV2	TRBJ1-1	ASSPGTHTEAF
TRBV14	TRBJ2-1	ASSQLGLDNEQF
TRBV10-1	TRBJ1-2	ASSESYAGVSGYT
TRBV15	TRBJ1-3	ATSPVTGNTIY
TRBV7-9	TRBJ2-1	ASSPGTSYNEQF
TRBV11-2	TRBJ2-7	ASSPKGLNSYEQY
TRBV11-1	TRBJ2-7	ASSFTGGANREQY
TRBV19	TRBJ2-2	ASDEGDAGELF
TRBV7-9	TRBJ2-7	ASSKTAQGTEQY
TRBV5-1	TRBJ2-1	ASSLRRGEEDEQF
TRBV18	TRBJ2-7	ASSVQGGSYEQY
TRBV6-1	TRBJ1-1	ASSEAGGTAGEAF
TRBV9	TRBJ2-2	ASSSGSVLAGELF
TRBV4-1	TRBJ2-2	ASSQVILAGLFSGELF
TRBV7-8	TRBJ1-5	ASADDRDQPQH
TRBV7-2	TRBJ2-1	ASSLGLAGNNEQF
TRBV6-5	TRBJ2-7	ASSSRLAGGHEQY
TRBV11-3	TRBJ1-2	ASSLETGPGYGYT
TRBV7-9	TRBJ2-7	ASSLTYEQY
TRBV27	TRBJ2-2	ASSRSGELF
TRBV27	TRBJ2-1	ASSETRSSYNEQF
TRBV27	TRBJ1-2	ATYENYGYT
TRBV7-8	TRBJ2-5	ASSPIPPGSQFGETQY
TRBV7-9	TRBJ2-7	ASSDTPFSYEQY
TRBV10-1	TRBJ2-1	ASSEAGIRDNEQF
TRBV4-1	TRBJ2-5	ASSQFAPPATGGYETQY
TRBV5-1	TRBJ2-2	ASSGLAGVAGELF
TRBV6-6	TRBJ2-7	ASSIFLAVSSYEQY
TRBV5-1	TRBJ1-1	ASSTVQGGNTEAF
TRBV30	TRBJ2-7	AWADPTTGLGEQY
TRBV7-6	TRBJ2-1	ASSPRLAGVNEQF
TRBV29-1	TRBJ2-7	SVTSGIGYEQY
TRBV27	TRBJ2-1	ATHSRTSHNEQF
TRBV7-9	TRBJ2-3	ASSLDGGGDTQY
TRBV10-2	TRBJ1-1	ASRLGQLNTEAF
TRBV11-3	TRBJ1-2	ASSPSGDTANYGYT
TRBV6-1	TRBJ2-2	ASSRTGTNTGELF
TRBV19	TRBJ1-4	ASRGRTGVSEKLF
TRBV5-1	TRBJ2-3	ASSYQGASTDTQY
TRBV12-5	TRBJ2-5	ASGIPLSGRGETQY